The 30 T cell receptor beta chains below all came from one sample that was sequenced in a study of T cells after yellow fever vaccination. TCRdb re-derived calls from the 5' RACE reads in MiXCR, one entry per CDR3 protein. This sample has 300,000 to 350,000 distinct CDR3 sequences, with approximately 4.2% found just once. Here the sequenced sample was PBMCs, taken 5 days after the yellow fever booster vaccination. Receptors were obtained from a man younger than 35 who received the YFV17D yellow fever vaccine.

This clonotype was seen ten or more times. The chain is built from TRBV20-1 and TRBJ1-1; D is unclear. The V end was cut by 1 base, the J end by 3 bases, with 12 bases between. Germline V gene lookup returns CDR1 DFQATT and CDR2 SNEGSKA (reference sequence). The CDR3 has 14 residues. The CDR3 DNA reads as TGCAGTGCTAGAGTGGTCGACACCTACACTGAAGCTTTCTTT. Translating it yields CSARVVDTYTEAFF.

This clonotype showed up just a few times. The chain is built from TRBV18 and TRBJ2-6; 8 bases line up with TRBD1. CDR3 size: 17 residues. The ends lost 5 bases at V and 0 bases at J; junction bases unmatched: 6. CDR1 is KGHSH and CDR2 is LQKENI in the germline V gene. The CDR3 coding sequence is TGTGCCAGCTCAACTCGACAGGGGAACTCTGGGGCCAACGTCCTGACTTTC. Protein sequence: CASSTRQGNSGANVLTF.

This chain links TRBV4-1 with TRBJ1-5; D is possibly TRBD1 (6 bases). The V gene lost 1 base and the J gene lost 5 bases, with 18 bases spanning the gap. The CDR3 totals 17 residues. Germline lookup yields CDR1 MGHRA and CDR2 YSYEKL. This CDR3 reads CASSQGYTGAPDQPQHF. The CDR3 nucleotides read TGCGCCAGCAGCCAAGGCTATACGGGGGCCCCCGATCAGCCCCAGCATTTT.

The chain is built from TRBV9 and TRBJ2-2, with D possibly being TRBD1 (5 bases). The V end lost 0 bases, the J end lost 4 bases, and 10 bases lay between the germline ends. The CDR3 contains 15 residues. Per the germline V gene, CDR1 is SGDLS and CDR2 is YYNGEE. CDR3 loop: CASSVGRVGTGELFF. As DNA, the CDR3 is TGTGCCAGCAGCGTAGGCAGGGTGGGCACCGGGGAGCTGTTTTTT.

This clonotype occurred many times. V and J are TRBV12-3 or TRBV12-4 and TRBJ1-3, with 7 nucleotides matching TRBD1. There are 16 residues in the CDR3. V was pared by 5 bases and J by 4 bases, with 11 bases of the junction left unmatched. The CDR3 protein is CASSKTGQSMGNTIYF. CDR3 sequence (DNA): TGTGCCAGCAGTAAAACGGGACAGTCTATGGGAAACACCATATATTTT.

The chain joins TRBV5-4 to TRBJ2-3; D is uncertain. The CDR3 has 12 residues. Germline assignment: CDR1 SGHNT and CDR2 YYREEE (reference sequence). V dropped 5 bases and J dropped 5 bases, with 9 bases sitting between them. CDR3 amino acids: CASRPIRDTQYF. DNA for the CDR3: TGTGCCAGCAGACCGATCCGAGATACGCAGTATTTT.

V and J are TRBV29-1 and TRBJ2-2; the match to TRBD1 covers 8 bases. The germline V gene has CDR1 SQVTM and CDR2 ANQGSEA. The J segment lost 5 bases and the V segment lost 4 bases, leaving 6 bases of the junction unmatched. CDR3 length equals 14 residues. CDR3 residues: CSVVGQDGTGELFF. CDR3 in DNA: TGCAGCGTTGTGGGACAGGATGGGACCGGGGAGCTGTTTTTT.

This clonotype was seen only a few times. CDR3 amino acids: CASKGRANTEAFF. The CDR3 nucleotides are TGTGCCAGCAAAGGCAGGGCGAACACTGAAGCTTTCTTT. This rearrangement joins TRBV28 to TRBJ1-1; D possibly corresponds to TRBD1 (5 bases). Trimming took 7 bases from V and 1 from J, leaving 10 bases between them. Germline V gene lookup returns CDR1 MDHEN and CDR2 SYDVKM. This CDR3 comprises 13 residues.

The sample holds many counts of this clonotype. This rearrangement joins TRBV20-1 to TRBJ2-5, with 7 bases fitting TRBD1. V lost 3 bases to trimming and J lost 5 bases; unmatched junction nucleotides: 6. The germline V gene has CDR1 DFQATT and CDR2 SNEGSKA (reference sequence). The CDR3 loop spans 13 amino acids. CDR3 DNA sequence: TGCAGTGCTAGTCGAATCAGGGGGGAGACCCAGTACTTC. Protein sequence: CSASRIRGETQYF.

This chain joins TRBV5-6 and TRBJ1-6, with a weak D call TRBD1 (6 bases). The CDR3 sequence is 15 residues long. Trimming cost V 5 bases and J 5 bases, with 14 bases left between them. Germline CDR1 reads SGHDT; CDR2 reads YYEEEE. The CDR3 DNA reads as TGTGCCAGCAGTTACACGGACAGAAATAATTCACCCCTCCACTTT. Its protein product is CASSYTDRNNSPLHF.

This clonotype was detected ten times or more. This sequence joins TRBV4-2 and TRBJ1-1; D gene ambiguous. Between the trimmed V and J ends, which lost 0 bases and 8 bases, there was a span of 4 bases. The CDR3 is 11 residues long. Germline V lookup: CDR1 LGHNA, CDR2 YNFKEQ. Here the CDR3 reads CASSQEREAFF. CDR3 coding DNA: TGTGCCAGCAGCCAAGAAAGGGAAGCTTTCTTT.

This clonotype showed up many times. This chain joins TRBV28 and TRBJ2-1, with D possibly called TRBD1 or TRBD2 (6 bases each). Germline values: CDR1 MDHEN, CDR2 SYDVKM. Trimming shortened V by 6 bases and J by 0 bases, and 24 bases separated the two germline ends. The CDR3 runs 19 residues. CDR3 bases: TGTGCCAGCAGCTCCCTGAGGACCGGGGGCTATGACTCCTACAATGAGCAGTTCTTC. This encodes CASSSLRTGGYDSYNEQFF.

This clonotype has just a few counts. CDR3 protein: CAWRGGAYRGQYF. In DNA, the CDR3 is TGTGCCTGGAGAGGCGGGGCCTACCGGGGGCAGTATTTT. V is TRBV30 and J is TRBJ2-3; perhaps TRBD2 as D (6 bases). Trimming cost V 3 bases and J 11 bases, with 18 bases left between them. The CDR3 loop spans 13 amino acids. Germline V gives CDR1 GTSNPN, CDR2 SVGIG (reference sequence).

In this sample, this clonotype turned up many times. The V call is TRBV7-9, the J call TRBJ1-1, with TRBD1 matching over 9 bases. The CDR3 sequence is 15 residues long. CDR1 and CDR2 (germline): SEHNR, FQNEAQ (reference sequence). Trimming at V came to 5 bases and at J to 6 bases, leaving 10 bases not matched to a gene. CDR3 bases: TGTGCCAGCAGCGTTTTACAGGGGGCCTGGGCTGAAGCTTTCTTT. Its translation is CASSVLQGAWAEAFF. Looking up the rest from reference TRBV7-9 and TRBJ1-1 gives the full variable domain: DTGVSQNPRHKITKRGQNVTFRCDPISEHNRLYWYRQTLGQGPEFLTYFQNEAQLEKSRLLSDRFSAERPKGSFSTLEIQRTEQGDSAMYLCASSVLQGAWAEAFFGQGTRLTVV.

The chain uses TRBV4-3 and TRBJ2-4; maybe TRBD2 (6 bases). This CDR3 is built from 15 residues. CDR1 LGHNA and CDR2 YSLEER come from the germline V gene. The V gene lost 0 bases and the J gene lost 6 bases, with 12 bases spanning the gap. This chain's CDR3 is CASSQDLGDLNIQYF. The CDR3 DNA reads TGCGCCAGCAGCCAAGATCTAGGGGACTTAAACATTCAGTACTTC.

V gene TRBV3-1 combines with J gene TRBJ2-2; D call uncertain. V gave up 0 bases and J gave up 1 base, with 3 bases separating them. This CDR3 contains 14 residues. Germline loops: CDR1 LGHDT, CDR2 YNNKEL (reference sequence). The CDR3 spells CASSQEGNTGELFF. The CDR3 DNA follows: TGTGCCAGCAGCCAAGAAGGGAACACCGGGGAGCTGTTTTTT.

A few counts support this clonotype. The chain employs TRBV10-2 and TRBJ2-5, with TRBD1 identical over 8 bases. The junction had 3 bases not matched to a gene; V was cut back by 2 bases and J by 4 bases. Germline V gene data show CDR1 as WSHSY and CDR2 as SAAADI. The CDR3 is 14 residues long. CDR3 nucleotide sequence: TGCGCCAGCAGTGAGATCAGGGGGCCAGAGACCCAGTACTTC. Protein product: CASSEIRGPETQYF.

This clonotype was seen many times. The rearrangement uses TRBV24-1 and TRBJ2-7; TRBD1 aligns across 8 bases. CDR3 length equals 15 residues. The germline gives CDR1 KGHDR, CDR2 SFDVKD. With 11 bases clipped from V and 7 bases from J, the junction kept 18 bases outside the gene matches. As DNA, the CDR3 is TGTGCCAACCTCCCCAAGGACAGGGAGGTGAGGGAGCAGTACTTC. Translated, it gives CANLPKDREVREQYF.

This clonotype came up many times. This chain joins TRBV20-1 and TRBJ2-4; D ambiguous. Germline CDR1 is DFQATT and CDR2 is SNEGSKA (reference sequence). Trimming pared 6 bases from V and 0 bases from J, leaving 9 bases between. The CDR3 totals 13 residues. The CDR3: CSAPGLAKNIQYF. CDR3 sequence (DNA): TGCAGTGCCCCCGGGCTAGCCAAAAACATTCAGTACTTC.

This clonotype was seen repeatedly, ten times or more. This could be a read error, since a much larger clone is one nucleotide away. This chain uses TRBV6-5 with TRBJ2-3; D gene uncertain. This CDR3 is built from 11 residues. Trimming took 5 bases from V and 4 from J, leaving 4 bases between them. Germline values: CDR1 MNHEY, CDR2 SVGAGI. For the CDR3, the DNA is TGTGCCAGCAGTGGGCCAGATACGCAGTATTTT. Encoded protein: CASSGPDTQYF.

The chain has TRBV7-9 and TRBJ1-6, with TRBD1 identical over 7 bases. Trimming at V came to 5 bases and at J to 7 bases, leaving 8 bases not matched to a gene. Germline V lookup: CDR1 SEHNR, CDR2 FQNEAQ (reference sequence). CDR3 length: 15 residues. The DNA for the CDR3 is TGTGCCAGCAGCAGACGACAGGGATGGAATTCACCCCTCCACTTT. As protein: CASSRRQGWNSPLHF.

The chain links TRBV18 to TRBJ2-5, with 10 nucleotides matching TRBD2. After removal of 1 base from V and 4 bases from J, the junction contained 15 bases not matched to a gene. Germline lookup yields CDR1 KGHSH and CDR2 LQKENI. The CDR3 covers 19 residues. The CDR3 DNA reads TGTGCCAGCTCACCACTCACCGGATCCGGGACTAGCGTACCAGAGACCCAGTACTTC. This translates into CASSPLTGSGTSVPETQYF.

This clonotype was seen more than once but under ten times. The rearrangement uses TRBV27 and TRBJ1-2; no clear D. CDR3 size: 11 residues. Germline assignment: CDR1 MNHEY and CDR2 SMNVEV (reference sequence). V lost 7 bases and J lost 8, with 11 bases in between. CDR3 residues: CASIFRMGYTF. The CDR3 bases are TGTGCCAGCATATTCCGTATGGGCTACACCTTC.

Only a few counts were recorded for this clonotype. The chain has TRBV6-5 and TRBJ1-6, with TRBD1 identical over 8 bases. Germline values: CDR1 MNHEY, CDR2 SVGAGI. The V gene end was trimmed by 1 base and the J gene end by 9 bases; junction bases not matched to a gene: 5. The CDR3 is made up of 15 amino acids. The CDR3 here is CASSYYRGKGSPLHF. The CDR3 DNA reads as TGTGCCAGCAGTTACTACAGGGGGAAGGGTTCACCCCTCCACTTT.

At least ten counts were recorded for this clonotype. The chain has TRBV27 and TRBJ1-1; a possible D gene is TRBD1 (5 bases). Deletions cut 3 bases from V and 5 bases from J, with 10 bases between. Germline V gene lookup returns CDR1 MNHEY and CDR2 SMNVEV (reference sequence). This CDR3 spans 13 amino acids. The chain's CDR3 is CASSLGGWTEAFF. The CDR3 coding sequence is TGTGCCAGCAGTTTGGGGGGTTGGACTGAAGCTTTCTTT.

This clonotype was counted only a few times. The V gene is TRBV7-2, the J gene TRBJ2-1, with D maybe TRBD1 (6 bases). Germline assignment: CDR1 SGHTA and CDR2 FQGNSA. Trimming took 1 base from V and 4 from J, leaving 11 bases between them. This CDR3 is 15 amino acids long. This chain's CDR3 is CASSLVQGRYNEQFF. CDR3 sequence (DNA): TGTGCCAGCAGCTTAGTGCAGGGGCGTTACAATGAGCAGTTCTTC.

The chain is built from TRBV7-3 and TRBJ2-1; the match to TRBD1 covers 10 bases. Trimming cost V 4 bases and J 13 bases; bases outside gene matches: 7. The CDR3 runs 13 residues. The germline gives CDR1 SGHTA, CDR2 FQGTGA. The CDR3 is CASSSRDRGSQFF. The CDR3 nucleotides read TGTGCCAGCAGCTCCCGGGACAGGGGTAGCCAGTTCTTC.

At least ten counts were recorded for this clonotype. The genes are TRBV4-2 and TRBJ2-2, with D unresolved. Germline V gene data show CDR1 as LGHNA and CDR2 as YNFKEQ. This CDR3 comprises 15 residues. V shed 1 base and J shed 7 bases, with 13 bases lying between them. This CDR3 is CASSQVIRVGGELFF. CDR3 DNA: TGTGCCAGCAGCCAAGTCATCCGGGTGGGCGGGGAGCTGTTTTTT.

This rearrangement joins TRBV7-6 to TRBJ1-3; no definite D call. Germline lookup yields CDR1 SGHVS and CDR2 FNYEAQ. The CDR3 totals 15 residues. Deletions cut 5 bases from V and 4 bases from J, with 15 bases between. In DNA, the CDR3 is TGTGCCAGCAGCCTAGGCGCCGGCGGGGGAAACACCATATATTTT. Translation: CASSLGAGGGNTIYF.

V usage is TRBV15 and J usage is TRBJ2-1; the D gene could be TRBD1 or TRBD2 (5 bases each). The length of the CDR3 is 16 residues. The germline V and J ends were trimmed by 0 bases and 9 bases, with 18 bases remaining between them. Germline assignment: CDR1 LNHNV and CDR2 YYDKDF (reference sequence). DNA for the CDR3: TGTGCCACCAGCAGAGAGAACCCCGGGGCAATCTCTGAGCAGTTCTTC. Protein sequence: CATSRENPGAISEQFF.